This TCR beta chain appears in the sequencing data of a study of regulatory T cells in long-lasting Graves disease. Across the whole study: Freshly diagnosed Graves' patients had used antithyroid drugs for under 3 months.

Study results and limitations: Favored usage of TRBV28, TRBJ1-2 and TRBJ2-5 was recorded in persistent disease.

The CDR3 consists of 15 residues. The germline V gene encodes CDR1 SGHTA and CDR2 FQGTGA. The V segment lost 1 base and the J segment 4 bases; nucleotides outside the gene matches: 3. Remarks on this clonotype: What it binds is not known.

Time point noted: newly diagnosed GD, antithyroid drugs for less than 3 months. PBMCs provided the RNA from which the TCR library was made. Arm-PCR of CDR3 regions with iRepertoire HTBI primers generated TCR beta libraries. Using its own MiXCR run on the multiplex PCR reads, TCRdb lists one record per CDR3 protein. The sample records around 400,000 distinct CDR3 sequences, around 15% being singletons. The source was peripheral blood mononuclear cells (PBMCs), collected at new diagnosis, from a patient treated with antithyroid drugs. The receptor's source is a female donor with Graves disease. The rearrangement uses TRBV7-3 and TRBJ2-1, with 8 bases lining up with TRBD1. CDR3 in DNA: TGTGCCAGCAGCTTAAACAGGGGGACGTACAATGAGCAGTTCTTC. Translated, it gives CASSLNRGTYNEQFF. Based on the CDR3 plus reference TRBV7-3 and TRBJ2-1, the full variable domain is GAGVSQTPSNKVTEKGKYVELRCDPISGHTALYWYRQSLGQGPEFLIYFQGTGAADDSGLPNDRFFAVRPEGSVSTLKIQRTERGDSAVYLCASSLNRGTYNEQFFGPGTRLTVL.